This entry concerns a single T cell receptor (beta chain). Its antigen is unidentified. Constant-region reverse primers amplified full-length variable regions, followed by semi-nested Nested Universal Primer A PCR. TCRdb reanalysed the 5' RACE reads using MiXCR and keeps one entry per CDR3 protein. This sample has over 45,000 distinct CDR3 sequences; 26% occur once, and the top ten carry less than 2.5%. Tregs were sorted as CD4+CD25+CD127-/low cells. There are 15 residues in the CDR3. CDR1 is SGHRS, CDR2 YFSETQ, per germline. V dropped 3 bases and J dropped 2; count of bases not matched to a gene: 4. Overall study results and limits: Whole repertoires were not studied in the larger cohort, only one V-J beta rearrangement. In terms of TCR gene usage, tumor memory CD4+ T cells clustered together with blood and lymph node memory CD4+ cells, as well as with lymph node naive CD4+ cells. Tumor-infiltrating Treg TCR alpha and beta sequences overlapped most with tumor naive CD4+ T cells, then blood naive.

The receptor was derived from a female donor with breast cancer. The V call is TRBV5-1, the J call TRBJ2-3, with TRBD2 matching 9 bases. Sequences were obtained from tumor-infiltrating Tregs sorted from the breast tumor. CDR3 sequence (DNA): TGCGCCAGCAGCTACCCTAGCGGGGACACAGATACGCAGTATTTT. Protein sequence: CASSYPSGDTDTQYF.